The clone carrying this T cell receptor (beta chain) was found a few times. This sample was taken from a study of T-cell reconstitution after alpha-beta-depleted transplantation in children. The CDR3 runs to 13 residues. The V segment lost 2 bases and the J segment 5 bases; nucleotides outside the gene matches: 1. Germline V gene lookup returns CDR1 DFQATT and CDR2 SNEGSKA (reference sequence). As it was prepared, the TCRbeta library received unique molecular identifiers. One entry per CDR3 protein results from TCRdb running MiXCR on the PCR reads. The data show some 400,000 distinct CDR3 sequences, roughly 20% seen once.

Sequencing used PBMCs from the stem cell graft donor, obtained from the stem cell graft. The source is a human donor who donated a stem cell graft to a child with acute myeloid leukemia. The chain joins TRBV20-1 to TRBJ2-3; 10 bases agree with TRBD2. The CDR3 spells CSARRLAGDTQYF. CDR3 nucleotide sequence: TGCAGTGCTAGACGACTAGCGGGAGATACGCAGTATTTT.